The 5 T cell receptor beta chains in this list originate from one sample, sequenced in a study of control samples from healthy donors and cancer patients. TCRdb's table, derived via immunoSEQ multiplex PCR, lists solely in-frame clones and lacks some. Of about 96,000 clones listed, roughly 93% are singletons. The sample was blood. These receptors all stem from a man aged 18 to 30 in good health.

The chain is built from TRBV4-1 and TRBJ2-1; D is tentatively TRBD1 or TRBD2 (6 bases each). CDR3 length: 14 residues. V was trimmed by 1 base and J by 7 bases, leaving 11 bases between them. In germline, CDR1 is MGHRA, CDR2 YSYEKL. CDR3 loop: CASSQGGAGNEQFF. In nucleotides, the CDR3 is TGCGCCAGCAGCCAAGGGGGGGCAGGGAATGAGCAGTTCTTC.

The chain recombines TRBV14 with TRBJ1-6, with D uncertain. Germline values: CDR1 SGHDN, CDR2 FVKESK. V dropped 4 bases and J dropped 6 bases, with 7 bases sitting between them. This CDR3 contains 13 residues. Here the CDR3 reads CASSLHSNSPLHF. Written as DNA, the CDR3 is TGTGCCAGCAGCCTCCACAGTAATTCACCCCTCCACTTT.

The chain combines TRBV6-5 with TRBJ1-2; 10 nucleotides align to TRBD1. The CDR3 length is 13 residues. V gave up 6 bases and J gave up 3 bases; unmatched junction bases: 1. The germline gives CDR1 MNHEY, CDR2 SVGAGI. This chain's CDR3 is CASRGQGYYGYTF. Here the CDR3 DNA reads TGTGCCAGCAGGGGACAGGGGTACTATGGCTACACCTTC.

This chain uses TRBV3-1 (or the pseudogene TRBV3-2) with TRBJ2-4; D unclear. The CDR3 is 13 residues long. The V and J ends lost 5 bases and 7 bases respectively, with 12 bases between them. Looked up from germline, CDR1 is LGHDT and CDR2 is YNNKEL (reference sequence). Written as DNA, the CDR3 is TGTGCCAGCAGCAGCTCCCTAGAGAACATTCAGTACTTC. Its protein product is CASSSSLENIQYF.

The rearrangement links TRBV14 to TRBJ1-2; D is perhaps TRBD1 (5 bases). There are 13 residues in the CDR3. Trimming took 4 bases from V and 7 from J, leaving 13 bases between them. Germline V gene lookup returns CDR1 SGHDN and CDR2 FVKESK. This CDR3 is CASSLALTAGYTF. The CDR3 DNA sequence: TGTGCCAGCAGCCTAGCCCTGACAGCTGGCTACACCTTC. Looking up the rest from reference TRBV14 and TRBJ1-2 gives the full variable domain: EAGVTQFPSHSVIEKGQTVTLRCDPISGHDNLYWYRRVMGKEIKFLLHFVKESKQDESGMPNNRFLAERTGGTYSTLKVQPAELEDSGVYFCASSLALTAGYTFGSGTRLTVV.